This TCR beta chain is from a study of beta chain features in type 1 diabetes. Study information: Cells sorted and examined across all samples totaled more than 90,000,000.

Expressed TCRB transcripts were sequenced because the entire RNA isolate underwent reverse transcription. Assay: immunoSEQ multiplex PCR; the TCRdb copy retains only in-frame clones and omits some. The table records around 250,000 clones, about 15% of them present only once. Study-level results: Moderate yet significant TCRB CDR3 shortening was seen in Type 1 diabetes patients in all four CD4+ subsets.

This clone turned up a few times. Antigen specificity is unknown. This CDR3 is 12 amino acids long. The germline V gene has CDR1 MNHNY and CDR2 SVGAGI (reference sequence). V lost 5 bases and J lost 6, with 9 bases in between. Specimen: naive CD4+ T cells from blood. The genes are TRBV6-6 and TRBJ2-3, with D maybe TRBD1 (6 bases). The receptor was isolated from a man between 25 and 39 years old with type 1 diabetes. The CDR3 sequence is CASSAQGDTQYF. The CDR3 nucleotides read TGTGCCAGCAGTGCCCAGGGGGATACGCAGTATTTT.